The source of this T cell receptor beta chain is a study of Ad26.COV2.S vaccination and SARS-CoV-2 variants (dated by TCRdb to the early 2020s). With respect to the entire study: Vaccine-arm donors were drawn from COV1001, a multicentre, randomized, double-blind, placebo-controlled phase I-IIa trial of Ad26.COV2.S in healthy adults. Ad26.COV2.S was administered intramuscularly at a dose of 5x10^10 or 1x10^11 viral particles, either as one shot or as two shots given 56 days apart. The specificity and breadth of SARS-CoV-2-reactive T cell receptors after Ad26.COV2.S vaccination were assessed by TCRbeta repertoire sequencing. A total of roughly 30 samples were included in the TCR-sequenced set, comprising around 19 Ad26.COV2.S vaccine recipients, 5 placebo recipients and 8 SARS-CoV-2 convalescent individuals. Participants in the trial were split at random into five groups of five each, receiving low-dose or high-dose Ad26.COV2.S once or twice, or else placebo on both occasions. Blinding of investigators to trial group allocation was maintained during experiments and outcome assessment.

The immunoSEQ Assay was used to sequence TCRbeta CDR3 regions. After extraction, genomic DNA underwent amplification by bias-controlled multiplex PCR, followed by high-throughput sequencing. The published analysis was carried out like this. To quantify the absolute abundance of every unique TCRbeta CDR3 region, sequences were collapsed and filtered. T cell fraction was estimated by normalization of TCRbeta template counts to usable DNA, with usable DNA being measured through amplification of reference genes present in all nucleated cells. Repertoire TCRs were annotated as SARS-CoV-2-specific when V gene, CDR3 amino acid sequence and J gene were exactly matched to a known reactive TCR set. The reference SARS-CoV-2 TCR set came from MIRA and was filtered for enrichment in COVID-19-positive ImmuneCODE repertoires, removing public or cross-reactive TCRs. Using the MIRA antigens, annotated TCRs were further analysed by specific ORF or by position within an ORF. Breadth was defined as annotated unique rearrangements over total unique productive rearrangements; depth was the summed frequency of those rearrangements. Group comparisons of TCR breadth used two-sided Wilcoxon rank-sum tests. TCRdb re-hosts the immuneACCESS table, in-frame sequences only. Its copies lack some clones; in the studies checked, an unresolved V gene accounts for under half of them, and the cause for the rest is not known. The V and J calls and clone size were taken over from that table, and D and trimming were inferred from the DNA. This sample has about 420,000 clones in its table, and 85% to 90% of those were observed once. Less than 4.5% of the sample comes from the top ten.

What the treatment or condition label conveys for this sample: roughly 19 received Ad26.COV2.S at low or high dose, single or two shots; 5 received placebo; per-sample allocation not given. Repertoires of vaccine and placebo recipients were sequenced from samples collected on day 63 after the first injection. Cohort 1b enrolled 20 to 30 adults aged 18-55 years at a single site in Boston, USA, between 29 July and 7 August 2020. As a vaccine, Ad26.COV2.S was a replication-incompetent adenovirus type 26 vector that expressed a prefusion-stabilized SARS-CoV-2 spike protein derived from the original Wuhan strain. Broad study findings and their caveats: Non-spike TCR breadth was comparable between vaccine and placebo recipients, consistent with the vaccine containing only spike. Higher spike-specific TCR breadth was observed in Ad26.COV2.S recipients than in placebo recipients (P = 0.0014). After vaccination, spike-specific CD8+ and CD4+ T cell responses were reported to show substantial breadth. The study was not powered to compare responses between vaccine doses or regimens. The authors noted that the TCR breadth and depth analyses may have underestimated total T cell responses.

The CDR3 has 17 amino acids, counting the end cysteine and phenylalanine. The sequence is cut down to CDR3 DNA, 51 bases in frame from base 1. The CDR1 and CDR2 encoded by the germline V gene are SGHTA and FQGNSA. V is pared back by 5 bases and J by 0 bases, with 14 bases lying between the germline termini. Remarks on this clone: Its antigen is not yet known. Per-nucleotide qualities are absent, and no much larger clonotype sits a single base away.

This receptor was taken from a person aged 18-60 years who received the Ad26.COV2.S COVID-19 vaccine or a placebo. The specimen comprised peripheral blood, sampled in a trial of Ad26.COV2.S vaccine versus placebo. The sequence joins TRBV7-2 to TRBJ1-6; the D gene is perhaps TRBD1, on 5 matching bases. The DNA sequence is given as TGTGCCAGCAGCAGCGGTTTCGGGGGCTCCTATAATTCACCCCTCCACTTT. It encodes CASSSGFGGSYNSPLHF.